This TCR beta chain was identified during a study of T cell changes during pregnancy in multiple sclerosis. The germline V gene has CDR1 SGDLS and CDR2 YYNGEE. The ends lost 4 bases at V and 12 bases at J; junction bases unmatched: 15. CDR3 size: 16 residues. Clones were sequenced by immunoSEQ multiplex PCR, and TCRdb holds only the in-frame ones, with some missing. The sample carries 50,000 to 65,000 clones, around 93% recorded once. This receptor was taken from a female donor with multiple sclerosis, enrolled in a pregnancy study. Source: peripheral blood, taken in the first trimester of pregnancy. The chain employs TRBV9 and TRBJ1-6; 8 bases are a match to TRBD1. CDR3 in amino acids: CASSSGLSTGGGPLHF. The CDR3 region has the DNA TGTGCCAGCAGCAGCGGTTTGTCCACAGGGGGAGGACCCCTCCACTTT.